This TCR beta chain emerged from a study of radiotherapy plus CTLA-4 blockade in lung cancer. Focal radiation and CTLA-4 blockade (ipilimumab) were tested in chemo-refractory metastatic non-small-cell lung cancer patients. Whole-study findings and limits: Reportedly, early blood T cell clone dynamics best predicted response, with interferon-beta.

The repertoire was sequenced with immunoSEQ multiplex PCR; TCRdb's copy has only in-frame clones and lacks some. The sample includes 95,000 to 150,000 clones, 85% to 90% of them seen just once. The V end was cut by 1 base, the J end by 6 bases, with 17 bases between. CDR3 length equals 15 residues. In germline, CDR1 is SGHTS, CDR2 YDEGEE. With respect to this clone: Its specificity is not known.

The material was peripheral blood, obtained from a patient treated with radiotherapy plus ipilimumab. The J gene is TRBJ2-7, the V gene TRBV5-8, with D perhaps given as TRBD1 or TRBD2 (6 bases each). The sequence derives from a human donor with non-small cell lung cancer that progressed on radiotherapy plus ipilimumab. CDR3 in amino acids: CASSLRGLPGLEQYF. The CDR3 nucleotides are TGTGCCAGCAGCTTGCGGGGGCTCCCCGGACTCGAGCAGTACTTC.